This passage covers 25 T cell receptor beta chains from one sample sequenced in a study of T cell repertoires in cytomegalovirus infection. From the reads, TCRdb called clonotypes with MiXCR, one entry per CDR3 protein. The top ten clones hold over 40% of a sample with 250,000 or so distinct CDR3 sequences, approximately 17% of them seen once. Sequenced: CD8+ T cells from PBMCs. The receptors stem from a human donor in good health (CMV status not recorded). Some clones in this sample may be carry-over from other donors' samples.

This clonotype was detected only a few times. The J gene is TRBJ1-1, the V gene TRBV28; D is undetermined. CDR1 and CDR2 (germline): MDHEN, SYDVKM. The CDR3 is made up of 9 amino acids. The CDR3 DNA sequence: TGTGGTATGAACACTGAAGCTTTCTTT. Protein sequence: CGMNTEAFF.

The chain is built from TRBV6-2 or TRBV6-3 and TRBJ1-1; no clear D. V shed 3 bases and J shed 0 bases, with 14 bases lying between them. The germline V gene encodes CDR1 MNHEY and CDR2 SVGEGT. This CDR3 is built from 16 residues. CDR3 in DNA: TGTGCCAGCAGTTATACCGCTACCTTTATGAACACTGAAGCTTTCTTT. It encodes CASSYTATFMNTEAFF.

V and J are TRBV7-6 and TRBJ1-6; TRBD1 aligns across 9 bases. Germline CDR1 reads SGHVS; CDR2 reads FNYEAQ. This CDR3 has 18 amino acids. With V trimmed by 4 bases and J by 9 bases, 16 bases remained unmatched. The CDR3 region has the DNA TGTGCCAGCAGCTCCACCCCATACGGCGACAGGGGGGCTTCACCCCTCCACTTT. As protein: CASSSTPYGDRGASPLHF.

The sample holds a few counts of this clonotype. This chain links TRBV10-3 with TRBJ1-6, with 11 nucleotides matching TRBD1. With V trimmed by 8 bases and J by 3 bases, 6 bases remained unmatched. CDR1 ENHRY and CDR2 SYGVKD come from the germline V gene. This CDR3 is 16 amino acids long. The CDR3 coding sequence is TGTGCCATCCAGGGGGACAGGGGGAACTATAATTCACCCCTCCACTTT. Protein product: CAIQGDRGNYNSPLHF.

This clonotype was detected many times. This chain links TRBV7-6 with TRBJ2-2; TRBD1 might be the D (6 bases). The CDR3 sequence is 14 residues long. Germline V gives CDR1 SGHVS, CDR2 FNYEAQ. Trimming took 5 bases from V and 6 from J, leaving 13 bases between them. CDR3 nucleotides: TGTGCCAGCAGCCCAGGGGCCTCGCCCGGGGAGCTGTTTTTT. Its protein product is CASSPGASPGELFF.

The CDR3, as DNA: TGTGCCAGCAGCTTTTACAGCGGCGGGAGCACTGAAGCTTTCTTT. Protein product: CASSFYSGGSTEAFF. This rearrangement joins TRBV13 to TRBJ1-1; D not certain. CDR1 is PRHDT, CDR2 FYEKMQ, per germline (reference sequence). V lost 3 bases and J 4 bases, leaving 15 bases between the germline ends. CDR3 size: 15 residues. The whole variable domain, filled in from reference TRBV13 and TRBJ1-1, reads AAGVIQSPRHLIKEKRETATLKCYPIPRHDTVYWYQQGPGQDPQFLISFYEKMQSDKGSIPDRFSAQQFSDYHSELNMSSLELGDSALYFCASSFYSGGSTEAFFGQGTRLTVV.

V gene TRBV20-1 combines with J gene TRBJ2-4, with D unclear. V gave up 0 bases and J gave up 7 bases, with 10 bases separating them. From germline, CDR1 is DFQATT and CDR2 SNEGSKA (reference sequence). CDR3 length: 13 amino acids. The CDR3 region is CSARELDGNIQYF. DNA of the CDR3: TGCAGTGCTAGAGAGCTAGACGGGAACATTCAGTACTTC.

The chain's CDR3 is CASRGPGGPYEQYF. The CDR3 nucleotides are TGTGCCAGCAGAGGACCTGGAGGGCCTTACGAGCAGTACTTC. This sequence joins TRBV3-1 and TRBJ2-7; TRBD2 is a possible D gene (6 bases). Germline V gives CDR1 LGHDT, CDR2 YNNKEL (reference sequence). CDR3 length: 14 amino acids. With 6 bases removed from V and 4 bases from J, the gap between germline ends came to 16 bases.

This clonotype has a single count. Possible read error: a much larger clone is one base away. V gene TRBV7-9 combines with J gene TRBJ2-7; 7 bases fit TRBD1. Germline CDR1 is SEHNR and CDR2 is FQNEAQ (reference sequence). The CDR3 consists of 16 residues. After removal of 5 bases from V and 4 bases from J, the junction contained 14 bases not matched to a gene. Here the CDR3 DNA reads TGTGCCAGCAGCCTGAGCGTGCCGACAGGGATGTACGAGCAGTACTTC. Translating gives CASSLSVPTGMYEQYF.

This clonotype was seen more than once but under ten times. The V and J genes are TRBV27 and TRBJ1-6, with D hard to call. This CDR3 has 12 amino acids. Trimming took 2 bases from V and 8 from J, leaving 4 bases between them. Germline CDR1 MNHEY, CDR2 SMNVEV (reference sequence). The CDR3 here is CASSLLHSPLHF. The CDR3 region has the DNA TGTGCCAGCAGTTTACTACATTCACCCCTCCACTTT.

This clonotype was seen only once. This may arise from a read error, as a much more abundant clone is one base away. The V call is TRBV6-6, the J call TRBJ2-1; 11 positions match TRBD2. The CDR3 is made up of 16 amino acids. Per the germline V gene, CDR1 is MNHNY and CDR2 is SVGAGI (reference sequence). V gave up 2 bases and J gave up 3 bases; unmatched junction bases: 3. DNA of the CDR3: TGTGCCAGCAGTTACCATACTAGCGGGGGCTACAATGAGCAGTTCTTC. As protein: CASSYHTSGGYNEQFF.

This clonotype was observed many times. The chain carries TRBV7-6 and TRBJ2-5; 7 bases agree with TRBD1. V lost 0 bases and J lost 5; bases outside the gene matches: 3. Germline CDR1 and CDR2: SGHVS and FNYEAQ. The CDR3 extends over 14 amino acids. The CDR3 region has the DNA TGTGCCAGCAGCTTAGCAGGGGGCGAGGAGACCCAGTACTTC. Its protein product is CASSLAGGEETQYF.

This clonotype was counted ten times or more. The chain uses TRBV7-8 and TRBJ2-3; 8 nucleotides line up with TRBD2. Germline values: CDR1 SGHVS, CDR2 FQNEAQ. The CDR3 covers 14 residues. Unmatched junction bases numbered 3, after V lost 5 bases and J lost 2 bases. In nucleotides, the CDR3 is TGTGCCAGCAGCCCAGGACTAGCCACAGATACGCAGTATTTT. Amino acid sequence: CASSPGLATDTQYF.

There are many counts of this clonotype. The V gene is TRBV7-8, the J gene TRBJ1-5; 10 bases are shared with TRBD1. V dropped 5 bases and J dropped 0; count of bases not matched to a gene: 7. This CDR3 region has 17 residues. CDR1 and CDR2 (germline): SGHVS, FQNEAQ. The CDR3 bases are TGTGCCAGCAGCCCACGGGACAGGGGCTATAGCAATCAGCCCCAGCATTTT. Amino acid sequence: CASSPRDRGYSNQPQHF.

This chain connects TRBV28 to TRBJ1-2, with D possibly matching TRBD1 (6 bases). CDR3 length: 12 amino acids. Per germline, CDR1 MDHEN and CDR2 SYDVKM. Trimming pared 3 bases from V and 8 bases from J, leaving 10 bases between. CDR3 DNA sequence: TGTGCCAGCAGTTTTTACAGGGAGGGCTACACCTTC. This gives the protein CASSFYREGYTF.

The J gene is TRBJ2-7, the V gene TRBV20-1, with TRBD1 matching 10 bases. This CDR3 has 16 amino acids. V gave up 3 bases and J gave up 4 bases; unmatched junction bases: 12. Germline-derived CDR1 and CDR2 are DFQATT and SNEGSKA (reference sequence). CDR3 DNA sequence: TGCAGTGCTAGTAGGCTCCGCCCGGGACAGGGGTACGAGCAGTACTTC. This codes for CSASRLRPGQGYEQYF.

This clonotype was observed at least ten times. The V gene is TRBV7-2, the J gene TRBJ2-1, with 8 nucleotides matching TRBD1. The ends lost 1 base at V and 9 bases at J; junction bases unmatched: 8. This CDR3 is built from 15 residues. Germline V gene lookup returns CDR1 SGHTA and CDR2 FQGNSA. The CDR3 region has the DNA TGTGCCAGCAGCTTAGTCCAGGGGGCAAGCTTTGAGCAGTTCTTC. Its protein is CASSLVQGASFEQFF.

The chain employs TRBV2 and TRBJ2-1; TRBD1 matches 9 bases. Germline trimming cut 7 bases from V and 1 base from J; bases unmatched to any gene: 8. Germline V lookup: CDR1 SNHLY, CDR2 FYNNEI. The CDR3 is 16 residues long. For the CDR3, the DNA is TGTGCCAGCACCCAGACAGGGGGGCAATCCTACAATGAGCAGTTCTTC. This translates into CASTQTGGQSYNEQFF.

Details on this clonotype: It may be a read error: a sequence one base away is much more abundant. The chain uses TRBV7-2 and TRBJ2-7; 8 nucleotides agree with TRBD2. The CDR3 extends over 15 amino acids. Germline values: CDR1 SGHTA, CDR2 FQGNSA. V dropped 4 bases and J dropped 3; count of bases not matched to a gene: 8. CDR3 in DNA: TGTGCCAGCAGCTCTGGCGGGGGGACCTTCTACGAGCAGTACTTC. Its protein product is CASSSGGGTFYEQYF. Looking up the rest from reference TRBV7-2 and TRBJ2-7 gives the full variable domain: GAGVSQSPSNKVTEKGKDVELRCDPISGHTALYWYRQSLGQGLEFLIYFQGNSAPDKSGLPSDRFSAERTGGSVSTLTIQRTQQEDSAVYLCASSSGGGTFYEQYFGPGTRLTVT.

This clonotype was seen a handful of times. The rearrangement uses TRBV20-1 and TRBJ2-7; D is perhaps TRBD1 (6 bases). The V and J ends lost 4 bases and 0 bases respectively, with 13 bases between them. CDR3 length: 14 residues. Germline V gene lookup returns CDR1 DFQATT and CDR2 SNEGSKA (reference sequence). CDR3 sequence: CSANKDRSSYEQYF. The CDR3 DNA sequence: TGCAGTGCTAACAAAGACAGGAGCTCCTACGAGCAGTACTTC.

This clonotype was counted ten times or more. This sequence joins TRBV6-1 and TRBJ2-7, with 8 bases identical to TRBD1. V was pared by 5 bases and J by 2 bases, with 11 bases of the junction left unmatched. Germline values: CDR1 MNHNS, CDR2 SASEGT. This CDR3 has 16 residues. CDR3 protein: CASSWFRTGNTYEQYF. Here the CDR3 DNA reads TGTGCCAGCAGTTGGTTTCGGACAGGGAACACCTACGAGCAGTACTTC.

This clonotype was detected a few times. The chain is built from TRBV19 and TRBJ1-1; TRBD1 agrees at 8 bases. CDR3 length: 15 amino acids. The V gene end was trimmed by 6 bases and the J gene end by 5 bases; junction bases not matched to a gene: 11. Germline CDR1 LNHDA, CDR2 SQIVND (reference sequence). CDR3 in amino acids: CASRLNRGRRTEAFF. For the CDR3, the DNA is TGTGCCAGTAGGCTTAACAGGGGGAGAAGGACTGAAGCTTTCTTT.

This clonotype has ten or more counts. The genes are TRBV7-9 and TRBJ2-6, with TRBD2 identical over 7 bases. The CDR3 has 16 residues. CDR1 SEHNR and CDR2 FQNEAQ come from the germline V gene (reference sequence). The ends lost 4 bases at V and 9 bases at J; junction bases unmatched: 12. CDR3 region: CASSSSGGPRLNVLTF. Here the CDR3 DNA reads TGTGCCAGCAGCTCTTCGGGAGGCCCTAGACTCAACGTCCTGACTTTC.

This clonotype was seen at least ten times. This chain connects TRBV7-2 to TRBJ1-6; D remains ambiguous. Per the germline V gene, CDR1 is SGHTA and CDR2 is FQGNSA. Trimming took 1 base from V and 4 from J, leaving 11 bases between them. The CDR3 contains 16 residues. The CDR3: CASSLGWAEYNSPLHF. CDR3 DNA: TGTGCCAGCAGCTTAGGTTGGGCGGAGTATAATTCACCCCTCCACTTT.

The chain is built from TRBV20-1 and TRBJ1-6; possible D gene TRBD1, 5 bases. The CDR3 covers 17 residues. Germline loops: CDR1 DFQATT, CDR2 SNEGSKA (reference sequence). The V end was cut by 8 bases, the J end by 2 bases, with 22 bases between. CDR3 nucleotide sequence: TGCAGTCCCCAACTGCCTGGCAGGGCCCCCTATAATTCACCCCTCCACTTT. Translation: CSPQLPGRAPYNSPLHF.